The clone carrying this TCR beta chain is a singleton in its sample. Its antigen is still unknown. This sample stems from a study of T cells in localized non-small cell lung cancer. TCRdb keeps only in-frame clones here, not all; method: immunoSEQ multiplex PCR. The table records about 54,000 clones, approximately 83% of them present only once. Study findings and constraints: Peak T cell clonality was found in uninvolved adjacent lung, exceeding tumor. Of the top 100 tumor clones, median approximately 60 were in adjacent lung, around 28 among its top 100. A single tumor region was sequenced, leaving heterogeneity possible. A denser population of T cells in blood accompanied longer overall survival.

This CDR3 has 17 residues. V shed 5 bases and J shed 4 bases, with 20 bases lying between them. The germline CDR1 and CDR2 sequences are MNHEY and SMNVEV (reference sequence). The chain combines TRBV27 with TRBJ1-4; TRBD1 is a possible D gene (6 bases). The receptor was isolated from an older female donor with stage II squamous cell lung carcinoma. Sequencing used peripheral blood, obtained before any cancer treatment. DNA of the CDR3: TGTGCCAGCAGTCCCCTTACGGGGGCCTCGGGTAATGAAAAACTGTTTTTT. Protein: CASSPLTGASGNEKLFF.